This T cell receptor (beta chain) originates from a study of CD8+CD57+ T cells in acquired aplastic anemia. Study in general: DNA recovered from sorted CD4+ and CD8+ cells had a mean of approximately 3 ug.

This clonotype was counted ten times or more. Its antigen is undetermined. General study points: Patients and controls shared 25 to 35 CD8+ CDR3 sequences, highly expressed in patients. No significant patient-versus-control difference appeared in CD8+ Simpson's diversity.

Genomic DNA, serving as template, underwent TCR beta VDJ and CDR3 profiling. TCRdb passed the reads through MiXCR, listing each CDR3 protein once. The data hold some 180,000 distinct CDR3 sequences, with roughly 50% observed a single time. The authors sequenced patients whose flow cytometry had shown CD8+CD57+ cell expansion. Every patient was diagnosed with severe acquired aplastic anemia. After removal of 2 bases from V and 0 bases from J, the junction contained 10 bases not matched to a gene. Germline loops: CDR1 SGHRS, CDR2 YFSETQ. The CDR3 consists of 20 residues. This TCR came from a human donor with aplastic anemia. The rearrangement joins TRBV5-1 to TRBJ2-3; 15 bases are shared with TRBD2. Sequencing was performed on sorted CD4+, CD8+, or CD8+CD57+ T cells (not recorded which) from PBMCs. In DNA, the CDR3 is TGCGCCAGCAGCTTAGGGACTAGCGGGGGGACAACCCGTAGCACAGATACGCAGTATTTT. Amino acid sequence: CASSLGTSGGTTRSTDTQYF.